Below, one T cell receptor (beta chain) is given with its context. What it recognizes is unknown. The sample originates from a study of T-cell reconstitution after alpha-beta-depleted transplantation in children. Unique molecular identifiers were used in preparing the TCRbeta library. TCRdb redid the calling of the PCR reads with MiXCR, one entry per CDR3 protein. The sample carries about 16,000 distinct CDR3 sequences, 7.7% recorded once. V lost 5 bases, J lost 2 bases, and 16 bases lay in between. Germline V gives CDR1 SGHTA, CDR2 FQGNSA. The CDR3 is 15 residues long. General study points: Expanded clones from the graft, numbering several hundred, reportedly supplied alpha-beta T cells about two months after transplant. Most T-cell counts and diversity one year after the transplant came from T cells that were newly produced. After transplant, high TCRbeta diversity at day 60 in some patients arose from surviving recipient T cells and thymic progenitors.

This chain joins TRBV7-2 and TRBJ2-7; no definite D call. The sequencing here drew on PBMCs, mostly from graft donor cells, taken 60 days after TCRalphabeta/CD19-depleted stem cell transplant. The clonotype was recovered from a boy under two years old who had a stem cell transplant for Wiskott-Aldrich syndrome, so the T cells may come from the graft donor. The CDR3 DNA sequence: TGTGCCAGCAGCGCAACCGGGCCTCCCCCCTACGAGCAGTACTTC. Its translation is CASSATGPPPYEQYF. Full variable domain (remainder filled in from reference TRBV7-2 and TRBJ2-7): GAGVSQSPSNKVTEKGKDVELRCDPISGHTALYWYRQSLGQGLEFLIYFQGNSAPDKSGLPSDRFSAERTGGSVSTLTIQRTQQEDSAVYLCASSATGPPPYEQYFGPGTRLTVT.